A single sample gave rise to the 22 T cell receptor beta chains below, sequenced in a study of OX40 agonist ivuxolimab in advanced cancers. Libraries were made using the immunoSEQ multiplex PCR assay. TCRdb retrieved this table from immuneACCESS and kept in-frame rearrangements only. Not all clones are present; in checked studies, unresolved V genes account for under half, and no reason is known for the remainder. This sample gives tens of thousands of clones in total; about 76% of them show up just once. The ten largest clones capture roughly 19% of the sample. The sample here was CD4+ or CD8+ T cells sorted from blood, taken in a trial of the OX40 agonist ivuxolimab. These receptors were collected from an adult with an advanced solid tumor such as melanoma, head and neck, liver or kidney cancer.

This chain connects TRBV6-5 to TRBJ1-1; D uncertain. The CDR3 runs 15 residues. Germline V CDR1 and CDR2: MNHEY, SVGAGI. The V gene lost 0 bases and the J gene lost 5 bases, with 13 bases spanning the gap. CDR3 sequence (DNA): TGTGCCAGCAGTTACTCGAAAGGCCCCGGGACTGAAGCTTTCTTT. It encodes CASSYSKGPGTEAFF.

The chain uses TRBV5-5 and TRBJ2-7; TRBD1 agrees at 7 bases. Germline loops: CDR1 SGHKS, CDR2 YYEKEE (reference sequence). This CDR3 has 15 amino acids. The ends lost 7 bases at V and 0 bases at J; junction bases unmatched: 10. The CDR3 DNA reads as TGTGCCAGCCGCGAGGACAGGCGACTCTCCTACGAGCAGTACGTC. It codes for CASREDRRLSYEQYV.

The genes are TRBV10-1 and TRBJ2-7; 9 nucleotides line up with TRBD1. The length of the CDR3 is 17 residues. Germline CDR1 is WNHNN and CDR2 is SYGVQD (reference sequence). V shed 4 bases, J shed 7 bases, and the junction held 17 bases outside the gene matches. In nucleotides, the CDR3 is TGCGCCAGCAGTGCGCCCCGGACAGGGGCCGACTATGGGGAGCAGTACGTC. It specifies CASSAPRTGADYGEQYV.

The chain carries TRBV29-1 and TRBJ1-1, with TRBD1 matching over 8 bases. CDR3 length: 15 amino acids. V shed 2 bases and J 1 base; nucleotides not matched to a gene: 6. The germline gives CDR1 SQVTM, CDR2 ANQGSEA. CDR3 DNA sequence: TGCAGCGTTGAACAGGGACAGGCAAGGAACACTGAAGCTTTCTTT. It encodes CSVEQGQARNTEAFF.

CDR3 bases: TGTGCCAGCAGTTCTGGACAGAGACAAGCTTTCTTT. Amino acid sequence: CASSSGQRQAFF. The rearrangement uses TRBV6-5 and TRBJ1-1; perhaps TRBD1 as D (6 bases). V shed 4 bases and J shed 9 bases, with 12 bases lying between them. The germline gives CDR1 MNHEY, CDR2 SVGAGI. CDR3 length: 12 amino acids.

This clone showed up just once. V usage is TRBV27 and J usage is TRBJ1-6; 8 nucleotides line up with TRBD1. This CDR3 comprises 15 residues. V dropped 3 bases and J dropped 10; count of bases not matched to a gene: 8. Germline V CDR1 and CDR2: MNHEY, SMNVEV (reference sequence). The CDR3 DNA reads as TGTGCCAGCAGTTTTGGACAGGGCAAGGGATCACCCCTCCACTTT. This gives the protein CASSFGQGKGSPLHF.

The chain is built from TRBV9 and TRBJ1-1, with TRBD1 identical over 7 bases. The ends lost 5 bases at V and 1 base at J; junction bases unmatched: 2. Germline V gene sequence: CDR1 SGDLS, CDR2 YYNGEE. This CDR3 is 13 amino acids long. Written as DNA, the CDR3 is TGTGCCAGCAGGGGGACAGAGAACACTGAAGCTTTCTTT. Its translation is CASRGTENTEAFF.

The rearrangement joins TRBV4-1 to TRBJ2-4, with D perhaps being TRBD1 or TRBD2 (6 bases each). Looked up from germline, CDR1 is MGHRA and CDR2 is YSYEKL. The length of the CDR3 is 16 residues. V was clipped by 1 base and J by 1 base, with 11 bases between them. The CDR3 region is CASSQGWGAAKNIQYF. In DNA form, the CDR3 reads TGCGCCAGCAGCCAAGGTTGGGGGGCGGCCAAAAACATTCAGTACTTC.

V usage is TRBV7-2 and J usage is TRBJ2-3, with D possibly matching TRBD1 (5 bases). The CDR3 has 13 residues. Looked up from germline, CDR1 is SGHTA and CDR2 is FQGNSA. The V end lost 0 bases, the J end lost 4 bases, and 5 bases lay between the germline ends. The CDR3 reads CASSLAGADTQYF. In DNA form, the CDR3 reads TGTGCCAGCAGCTTAGCAGGGGCAGATACGCAGTATTTT.

The chain uses TRBV5-1 and TRBJ2-3; 9 bases line up with TRBD2. In germline, CDR1 is SGHRS, CDR2 YFSETQ. This CDR3 is 16 amino acids long. Trimming cost V 0 bases and J 3 bases; bases outside gene matches: 5. The CDR3 DNA reads as TGCGCCAGCAGCTTGGTATTAGCGGGGGCGACAGATACGCAGTATTTT. It specifies CASSLVLAGATDTQYF.

The chain is built from TRBV6-8 and TRBJ1-1; D call uncertain. This CDR3 comprises 11 residues. Germline V lookup: CDR1 MNHGY, CDR2 SAAAGT. Trimming removed 7 bases from V and 5 bases from J, with 8 bases in between. CDR3 protein: CASTRLTEAFF. The CDR3 bases are TGTGCCAGCACCAGACTTACTGAAGCTTTCTTT.

This clone has a single count. V is TRBV27 and J is TRBJ2-1; D call uncertain. This CDR3 spans 17 amino acids. V was pared by 5 bases and J by 3 bases, with 20 bases between. CDR1 and CDR2 from the germline V gene are MNHEY and SMNVEV (reference sequence). The CDR3 nucleotides are TGTGCCAGCAGTCCGATTTTATTCCCTCGATTCTACAATGAGCAGTTCTTC. Its protein is CASSPILFPRFYNEQFF.

The chain joins TRBV7-9 to TRBJ2-3; TRBD2 aligns across 10 bases. This CDR3 region has 18 residues. J lost 0 bases, V lost 3 bases, and 9 bases had no gene match. Germline V lookup: CDR1 SEHNR, CDR2 FQNEAQ (reference sequence). The CDR3 loop reads CASSFTSGVYTSTDTQYF. In nucleotides, the CDR3 is TGTGCCAGCAGCTTTACTAGCGGGGTCTACACTAGCACAGATACGCAGTATTTT.

The rearrangement links TRBV7-2 to TRBJ1-6, with D perhaps matching TRBD1 (6 bases). CDR3 length equals 19 residues. The germline V gene encodes CDR1 SGHTA and CDR2 FQGNSA. The ends were cut back, 4 bases at V and 0 bases at J, with 19 bases in the middle. CDR3 DNA: TGTGCCAGCAGCTCAACCCTTTCGGGACAACTCTCCTATAATTCACCCCTCCACTTT. This codes for CASSSTLSGQLSYNSPLHF.

V usage is TRBV5-8 and J usage is TRBJ1-2; a possible D gene is TRBD1 (5 bases). V was cut by 0 bases and J by 8 bases, with 8 bases left in between. Germline CDR1 is SGHTS and CDR2 is YDEGEE. CDR3 size: 12 residues. The CDR3 nucleotides are TGTGCCAGCAGCTTGGTCCGGGGCGGCTACACCTTC. Translation gives CASSLVRGGYTF. Complete variable domain (other parts from reference TRBV5-8 and TRBJ1-2): EAGVTQSPTHLIKTRGQQATLRCSPISGHTSVYWYQQALGLGLQFLLWYDEGEERNRGNFPPRFSGRQFPNYSSELNVNALELEDSALYLCASSLVRGGYTFGSGTRLTVV.

The chain employs TRBV5-1 and TRBJ2-5; 10 bases agree with TRBD2. Germline CDR1 reads SGHRS; CDR2 reads YFSETQ. V gave up 5 bases and J gave up 3 bases; unmatched junction bases: 4. The CDR3 covers 14 residues. The CDR3 sequence: CASSDLAGEETQYF. As DNA, the CDR3 is TGCGCCAGCAGTGACCTAGCGGGGGAAGAGACCCAGTACTTC.

The chain joins TRBV21-1 to TRBJ2-5; TRBD2, the table's D call, lacks a check against the DNA. TRBV21-1 is noted as a pseudogene. The length of the CDR3 is 14 residues. CDR3 protein: CASSPEGIEETQYF. The CDR3 DNA follows: TGTGCCAGCAGCCCCGAGGGTATAGAAGAGACCCAGTACTTC.

The chain joins TRBV28 to TRBJ2-5; D may be TRBD2 (6 bases). The germline gives CDR1 MDHEN, CDR2 SYDVKM. The CDR3 length is 15 residues. Deletions cut 5 bases from V and 4 bases from J, with 17 bases between. CDR3 sequence reads: CASSPSAGLRETQYF. CDR3 DNA: TGTGCCAGCAGTCCCTCAGCGGGTTTGCGAGAGACCCAGTACTTC.

This clone occurred many times. The rearrangement joins TRBV10-1 to TRBJ2-1; 8 bases map to TRBD2. Germline CDR1 and CDR2: WNHNN and SYGVQD (reference sequence). The CDR3 covers 12 residues. The V gene end was trimmed by 6 bases and the J gene end by 7 bases; junction bases not matched to a gene: 2. The CDR3 DNA reads TGCGCCAGCAGAAGCGGGAGTAATGAGCAGTTCTTC. Translated, it gives CASRSGSNEQFF.

The rearrangement uses TRBV2 and TRBJ1-2; TRBD1 agrees at 11 bases. There are 14 residues in the CDR3. V lost 8 bases to trimming and J lost 7 bases; unmatched junction nucleotides: 9. CDR1 is SNHLY and CDR2 is FYNNEI in the germline V gene. The chain's CDR3 is CASGGTGGGTGYTF. In DNA, the CDR3 is TGTGCCAGCGGTGGGACAGGGGGGGGAACTGGCTACACCTTC.

The rearrangement uses TRBV7-3 and TRBJ1-6, with a weak D call TRBD1 (6 bases). Germline V lookup: CDR1 SGHTA, CDR2 FQGTGA. The CDR3 extends over 17 amino acids. The V gene lost 6 bases and the J gene lost 5 bases, with 20 bases spanning the gap. The CDR3 reads CASRKEKGGGNNSPLHF. In DNA form, the CDR3 reads TGTGCCAGCAGAAAAGAGAAGGGGGGAGGGAATAATTCACCCCTCCACTTT.

The genes are TRBV9 and TRBJ2-5; TRBD2 matches 7 bases. Germline V gene data show CDR1 as SGDLS and CDR2 as YYNGEE. The junction had 4 bases not matched to a gene; V was cut back by 0 bases and J by 5 bases. There are 14 residues in the CDR3. For the CDR3, the DNA is TGTGCCAGCAGCGTAGGGGGGGGAGTGGAGACCCAGTACTTC. It yields the protein CASSVGGGVETQYF.